This TCR beta chain is from a study of long-term antiretroviral therapy in people with HIV. The CDR3 sequence is 14 residues long. The germline V and J ends were trimmed by 5 bases and 2 bases, with 12 bases remaining between them. Germline V gives CDR1 SQVTM, CDR2 ANQGSEA. Assay version v3.0 of immunoSEQ was used, and it was run at survey level. Some clones are missing from TCRdb's copy, which holds only in-frame ones; the method was immunoSEQ multiplex PCR. The sample contains roughly 12,000 clones, about 83% of which appear only once. Concerning this clone itself: As yet, its antigen is unknown.

Findings of the study overall: There were no data on ART adherence, viral resistance or therapy changes, a gap that limits inferences about post-ART repertoire changes. Repertoires in HIV (unlike those of controls) had narrower CDR3 length ranges.

This TCR was sampled from a middle-aged man with HIV. The rearrangement joins TRBV29-1 to TRBJ2-2, with D maybe TRBD2 (6 bases). Source: unsorted PBMCs, taken 3.4 years after starting antiretroviral therapy. As DNA, the CDR3 is TGCAGCGTTTCGAGGGGACTTAACACCGGGGAGCTGTTTTTT. Translated: CSVSRGLNTGELFF.